This is a list of T cell receptor beta chains from one sample in a study of human T cells and chemical hapten exposure. TCRdb ran MiXCR on the RACE reads and lists one entry per CDR3 protein. The table has around 76,000 distinct CDR3 sequences, 12% seen once. This material consisted of whole blood, taken in connection with sensitization to the hapten diphenylcyclopropenone (DPC). All receptors derive from a woman aged 55-69 years with alopecia areata. Some clones in this sample may be carry-over from other donors' samples. The CDR3 runs from the conserved cysteine through the conserved F or W. The order of the fields is J gene, V gene, D gene, clone size, CDR3 protein, CDR3 DNA. A D gene is named only where the DNA matches it firmly. Clone size, where shown, is once, few, many, or a class for clones that have expanded.

TRBJ2-7	TRBV2	NA	NA	CASSRDTQGYEQYF	TGTGCCAGCAGTCGGGACACCCAGGGCTACGAGCAGTACTTC
TRBJ1-1	TRBV27	NA	few	CASSLLRVNTEAFF	TGTGCCAGCAGTTTGCTCCGGGTGAACACTGAAGCTTTCTTT
TRBJ1-2	TRBV5-1	NA	few	CASSSQGEYGYTF	TGCGCCAGCAGCTCCCAAGGGGAATATGGCTACACCTTC
TRBJ2-7	TRBV30	NA	few	CAWRPTDIHYEQYF	TGTGCCTGGAGACCAACCGACATACACTACGAGCAGTACTTC
TRBJ2-3	TRBV18	TRBD1	few	CASSSTGQGARADTQYF	TGTGCCAGCTCATCCACAGGACAGGGGGCGAGGGCAGATACGCAGTATTTT
TRBJ2-5	TRBV23-1	NA	few	CASSSSAGDRKTQYF	TGCGCCAGCAGTTCGTCGGCAGGGGACCGAAAGACCCAGTACTTC
TRBJ2-1	TRBV12-3/TRBV12-4	NA	once	CASTQQGTYNEQFF	TGTGCCAGCACCCAACAAGGAACCTACAATGAGCAGTTCTTC
TRBJ1-5	TRBV20-1	NA	few	CSARTGEGQPQHF	TGCAGTGCTAGGACAGGTGAGGGTCAGCCCCAGCATTTT
TRBJ1-6	TRBV20-1	NA	NA	CSASRKTGPTQNSPLHF	TGCAGTGCTAGTCGGAAAACCGGCCCCACGCAAAATTCACCCCTCCACTTT
TRBJ1-6	TRBV5-1	NA	few	CASSLLGAMLNYNSPLHF	TGCGCCAGCAGCTTGTTGGGGGCGATGTTAAACTATAATTCACCCCTCCACTTT
TRBJ2-1	TRBV20-1	TRBD1	few	CSARDRDWPAMKEQFF	TGCAGTGCTAGGGACAGGGATTGGCCGGCAATGAAGGAACAGTTCTTC
TRBJ1-5	TRBV2	NA	few	CASSEGSQPQHF	TGTGCCAGCAGTGAGGGGTCTCAGCCCCAGCATTTT
TRBJ2-5	TRBV7-9	NA	many	CASSPPQGGQYF	TGTGCCAGCAGCCCCCCGCAGGGGGGTCAGTACTTC
TRBJ2-2	TRBV5-1	TRBD1	few	CASSLWQGDTGELFF	TGCGCCAGCAGCTTGTGGCAGGGGGACACCGGGGAGCTGTTTTTT
TRBJ2-3	TRBV10-2	NA	many	CASSDSGCSTDTQYF	TGCGCCAGCAGTGACAGTGGGTGTAGCACAGATACGCAGTATTTT
TRBJ2-5	TRBV15	TRBD1	few	CATSSRAQTGGVTQYF	TGTGCCACCAGCAGTAGGGCCCAGACAGGGGGAGTGACCCAGTACTTC
TRBJ2-2	TRBV18	NA	NA	CVSSRNGQSNTGELFF	TGTGTCAGCTCACGAAACGGACAGTCGAACACCGGGGAGCTGTTTTTT
TRBJ2-3	TRBV9	TRBD2	NA	CASSSRSSGGPDTQYF	TGTGCCAGCAGCAGCCGATCTAGCGGGGGGCCAGATACGCAGTATTTT
TRBJ1-5	TRBV20-1	NA	few	CSAPRRHSNQPQHF	TGCAGTGCGCCGAGGAGACATAGCAATCAGCCCCAGCATTTT
TRBJ2-3	TRBV5-4	NA	few	CASSLVTARSTDTQYF	TGTGCCAGCAGCTTGGTGACAGCCCGGAGCACAGATACGCAGTATTTT
TRBJ1-6	TRBV29-1	NA	NA	CSVSGPGGDSPLHF	TGCAGCGTTTCAGGCCCGGGAGGGGATTCACCCCTCCACTTT
TRBJ2-5	TRBV29-1	NA	many	CSVEPGGVGETQYF	TGCAGCGTCGAACCCGGAGGGGTAGGGGAGACCCAGTACTTC
TRBJ1-1	TRBV6-1	NA	NA	CAARIMNTEAFF	TGTGCCGCTAGGATCATGAACACTGAAGCTTTCTTT
TRBJ1-1	TRBV7-9	TRBD1	once	CASTRQGTNTEAFF	TGTGCCAGCACCCGACAGGGGACCAACACTGAAGCTTTCTTT
TRBJ2-7	TRBV9	NA	many	CASSPLTTGEQYF	TGTGCCAGCAGCCCTCTCACGACGGGAGAGCAGTACTTC
TRBJ1-6	TRBV28	NA	NA	CASIPGGGSSPLHF	TGTGCCAGCATCCCCGGGGGCGGGAGTTCACCCCTCCACTTT
TRBJ1-1	TRBV29-1	NA	many	CSVVSYMNTEAFF	TGCAGCGTTGTAAGCTACATGAACACTGAAGCTTTCTTT
TRBJ1-1	TRBV6-4	NA	NA	CASSSLALLNTEAFF	TGTGCCAGCAGTTCCCTGGCCCTATTGAACACTGAAGCTTTCTTT
TRBJ1-5	TRBV7-8	NA	many	CASSLTGHSNQPQHF	TGTGCCAGCAGCTTAACGGGGCATAGCAATCAGCCCCAGCATTTT
TRBJ1-2	TRBV27	NA	many	CASSLSQGRDYGYTF	TGTGCCAGCAGTTTATCTCAGGGGCGAGACTATGGCTACACCTTC
TRBJ2-3	TRBV29-1	TRBD2	many	CSVARTSSTDTQYF	TGCAGCGTGGCGAGGACTAGCAGCACAGATACGCAGTATTTT
TRBJ2-2	TRBV6-2/TRBV6-3	NA	many	CASTLNRATGELFF	TGTGCCAGCACTCTCAACAGGGCCACCGGGGAGCTGTTTTTT
TRBJ1-5	TRBV6-5	NA	NA	CASSPSWDGHQPQHF	TGTGCCAGCAGCCCTAGCTGGGATGGACATCAGCCCCAGCATTTT
TRBJ1-2	TRBV6-6	NA	few	CASSYVGRVQGGYTF	TGTGCCAGCAGTTACGTAGGGCGGGTTCAGGGCGGCTACACCTTC
TRBJ1-2	TRBV20-1	NA	NA	CSARDRAETYGYTF	TGCAGTGCTAGAGATAGGGCAGAAACTTATGGCTACACCTTC
TRBJ1-1	TRBV7-9	NA	NA	CAMGPANTEAFF	TGTGCCATGGGACCAGCGAACACTGAAGCTTTCTTT
TRBJ2-1	TRBV7-9	TRBD1	few	CASSLVRGQGKFF	TGTGCCAGCAGCTTAGTCAGAGGACAGGGGAAGTTCTTC
TRBJ2-7	TRBV29-1	TRBD2	many	CSVERGSSYEQYF	TGCAGCGTCGAGCGGGGGAGTTCCTACGAGCAGTACTTC
TRBJ2-3	TRBV25-1	TRBD2	many	CASSPVGGGTDTQYF	TGTGCCAGCAGTCCCGTGGGGGGGGGAACAGATACGCAGTATTTT
TRBJ1-1	TRBV5-6	TRBD1	few	CASSIGTGASEAFF	TGTGCCAGCAGCATCGGGACAGGGGCGTCTGAAGCTTTCTTT
TRBJ1-2	TRBV11-2	NA	many	CASSAGRENYGYTF	TGTGCCAGCAGCGCTGGACGGGAGAACTATGGCTACACCTTC